The present TCR beta chain was sequenced within a study of spatial heterogeneity in lung cancer. Study-level points and caveats: Intratumoral expanded alpha and beta TCR counts were found to track tumor mutation counts.

TCRdb called the 5' RACE reads again in MiXCR, with one record for every CDR3 protein. Of around 12,000 distinct CDR3 sequences listed, about 5% were seen once; the top ten hold more than 30%. As to time point: sample taken at primary tumor resection. V gave up 5 bases and J gave up 7 bases; unmatched junction bases: 9. The length of the CDR3 is 14 residues. CDR1 is SGHTA and CDR2 is FQGNSA in the germline V gene. This clonotype was seen ten or more times. The target antigen is unknown. The origin of this receptor is a male donor with early-stage non-small cell lung cancer. The sample was lung tumor tissue, taken at surgery. This sequence joins TRBV7-2 and TRBJ1-1; 8 bases fit TRBD1. In nucleotides, the CDR3 is TGTGCCAGCAGCGCTAGCCAGGGGGCTGGTGAAGCTTTCTTT. It yields the protein CASSASQGAGEAFF.